The 8 T cell receptor beta chains in this list originate from one sample, sequenced in a study of blood T cell repertoires in COVID-19. Some clones are missing from TCRdb's copy, which holds only in-frame ones; the method was immunoSEQ multiplex PCR. This sample has 100,000 or so clones, with around 83% found just once. Sequenced input: peripheral blood. The origin of the receptors is a human donor in a cohort sampled during active COVID-19.

The V gene is TRBV7-9, the J gene TRBJ2-5, with TRBD2 as a possible D gene (5 bases). V lost 7 bases and J lost 1, with 10 bases in between. Germline values: CDR1 SEHNR, CDR2 FQNEAQ (reference sequence). This CDR3 has 13 amino acids. CDR3 nucleotide sequence: TGTGCCAGCACCTCGGAGGCCCAAGAGACCCAGTACTTC. This encodes CASTSEAQETQYF. Variable domain in full (rest from reference TRBV7-9 and TRBJ2-5): DTGVSQNPRHKITKRGQNVTFRCDPISEHNRLYWYRQTLGQGPEFLTYFQNEAQLEKSRLLSDRFSAERPKGSFSTLEIQRTEQGDSAMYLCASTSEAQETQYFGPGTRLLVL.

The count of this clone is one. This chain connects TRBV7-2 to TRBJ2-6; D uncertain. Germline values: CDR1 SGHTA, CDR2 FQGNSA. The CDR3 is made up of 14 amino acids. V was pared by 5 bases and J by 0 bases, with 5 bases between. The CDR3 DNA sequence: TGTGCCAGCAGCCCACACTCTGGGGCCAACGTCCTGACTTTC. Translating it yields CASSPHSGANVLTF. The full variable domain, completed using reference TRBV7-2 and TRBJ2-6, is GAGVSQSPSNKVTEKGKDVELRCDPISGHTALYWYRQSLGQGLEFLIYFQGNSAPDKSGLPSDRFSAERTGGSVSTLTIQRTQQEDSAVYLCASSPHSGANVLTFGAGSRLTVL.

The rearrangement joins TRBV7-6 to TRBJ2-6; 11 nucleotides agree with TRBD2. CDR1 is SGHVS, CDR2 FNYEAQ, per germline. The CDR3 sequence is 19 residues long. V dropped 4 bases and J dropped 1; count of bases not matched to a gene: 9. This CDR3 is CASSSTTSGRGSGANVLTF. Here the CDR3 DNA reads TGTGCCAGCAGCTCCACTACTAGCGGGAGAGGTTCTGGGGCCAACGTCCTGACTTTC.

The CDR3 DNA reads as TGTGCCAGCAGCTTAAGGGGATTAAATGAGCAGTTCTTC. It encodes CASSLRGLNEQFF. V gene TRBV7-2 combines with J gene TRBJ2-1, with D possibly TRBD1 on 5 matching bases. The CDR3 loop spans 13 amino acids. CDR1 SGHTA and CDR2 FQGNSA come from the germline V gene. The V end lost 2 bases, the J end lost 7 bases, and 9 bases lay between the germline ends.

The chain combines TRBV12-3 or TRBV12-4 with TRBJ1-1; D gene uncertain. The V end lost 6 bases, the J end lost 4 bases, and 6 bases lay between the germline ends. The CDR3 is 11 amino acids. The CDR3 sequence is CASSPGTEAFF. Here the CDR3 DNA reads TGTGCCAGCAGCCCCGGCACTGAAGCTTTCTTT.

The chain uses TRBV30 and TRBJ1-1; D might be TRBD1 (5 bases). Germline CDR1 reads GTSNPN; CDR2 reads SVGIG (reference sequence). The ends were cut back, 3 bases at V and 2 bases at J, with 10 bases in the middle. The CDR3 is 13 residues long. CDR3 sequence reads: CAWSPQGNTEAFF. The CDR3 DNA is TGTGCCTGGAGCCCTCAGGGTAACACTGAAGCTTTCTTT.

The chain joins TRBV28 to TRBJ2-3; 9 nucleotides match TRBD2. Germline V lookup: CDR1 MDHEN, CDR2 SYDVKM. The CDR3 has 14 residues. V was pared by 6 bases and J by 9 bases, with 10 bases of the junction left unmatched. The CDR3 here is CASSPPGLAITQYF. The CDR3 DNA is TGTGCCAGCAGCCCACCGGGACTAGCCATAACGCAGTATTTT.

The rearrangement joins TRBV7-2 to TRBJ2-3, with 10 nucleotides matching TRBD2. The length of the CDR3 is 16 residues. Per germline, CDR1 SGHTA and CDR2 FQGNSA. The ends lost 0 bases at V and 1 base at J; junction bases unmatched: 1. CDR3 amino acids: CASSLALAGGTDTQYF. As DNA, the CDR3 is TGTGCCAGCAGCTTAGCTCTAGCGGGAGGCACAGATACGCAGTATTTT.